The clone carrying this TCR beta chain showed up just a few times. A much larger clone lies one base from this, so it may be a read error. This sample was taken from a study of read filtering for tumor transcriptome and immune sequencing. Study-level information: Eight or nine patients were R-ISS I, 16 were R-ISS II, roughly seven were R-ISS III.

The germline V gene encodes CDR1 SGHRS and CDR2 YFSETQ. The CDR3 consists of 17 residues. From 300 to 450 ng of RNA, a library with molecular barcoded alpha/delta and beta/gamma adaptors was made. TCRdb reprocessed the reads with MiXCR, giving one entry per CDR3 protein. Here the sample spans 75,000 to 95,000 distinct CDR3 sequences, approximately 13% being singletons. This sequence originates from a donor over 35 with multiple myeloma. V gene TRBV5-1 combines with J gene TRBJ2-1; 12 bases are a match to TRBD2. The sequenced sample was a population of CD138-negative cells sorted from bone marrow. The CDR3 region has the DNA TGCGCCAGCAGCTTGGATCTAGCGGGAGGGACAGACGGTGAGCTGTTCTTC. This encodes CASSLDLAGGTDGELFF.